The 31 T cell receptor beta chains given below trace back to one sample, sequenced in a study of T cells in Graves' hyperthyroidism and ophthalmopathy. Amplification targeted TCR beta CDR3 regions from RNA transcripts. HTBI primers were employed in a first-round RT-PCR of the TCR CDR3. TCRdb analysed the multiplex PCR reads with MiXCR anew, one entry per CDR3 protein. The data contain a few hundred thousand distinct CDR3 sequences, around 15% of them singletons. Sequencing was done on a sample of blood. The receptor source for this set is a woman aged 25 to 39 with Graves' ophthalmopathy.

Notes on this clonotype: A much larger clone sits a single nucleotide away, making a read error possible. The rearrangement joins TRBV29-1 to TRBJ2-7, with D maybe TRBD1 (6 bases). Per germline, CDR1 SQVTM and CDR2 ANQGSEA. This CDR3 is built from 14 residues. The CDR3 is CSVRDRSLTYGQYF. The CDR3 coding sequence is TGCAGCGTTCGAGACAGGAGTTTGACCTACGGGCAGTACTTC.

This clonotype was counted many times. The chain links TRBV28 to TRBJ2-7, with 10 bases that match TRBD1. The CDR3 consists of 14 residues. The germline gives CDR1 MDHEN, CDR2 SYDVKM. The junction had 5 bases not matched to a gene; V was cut back by 6 bases and J by 3 bases. For the CDR3, the DNA is TGTGCCAGCAGGACGGGACAGGGGTACTACGAGCAGTACTTC. This encodes CASRTGQGYYEQYF.

This clonotype was detected a few times. This chain connects TRBV27 to TRBJ1-4, with TRBD1 matching over 7 bases. The junction had 3 bases not matched to a gene; V was cut back by 5 bases and J by 6 bases. The CDR3 is made up of 13 amino acids. The germline V gene encodes CDR1 MNHEY and CDR2 SMNVEV (reference sequence). In nucleotides, the CDR3 is TGTGCCAGCAGTACAGGGGTAGATGAAAAACTGTTTTTT. It encodes CASSTGVDEKLFF.

The chain joins TRBV7-9 to TRBJ2-5; possible D gene TRBD2, 6 bases. V dropped 0 bases and J dropped 1 base, with 12 bases sitting between them. Per germline, CDR1 SEHNR and CDR2 FQNEAQ (reference sequence). The CDR3 consists of 16 residues. The CDR3 here is CASSLAYGGLQETQYF. CDR3 nucleotide sequence: TGTGCCAGCAGCTTAGCGTATGGGGGACTCCAAGAGACCCAGTACTTC.

This clonotype was found many times. The rearrangement uses TRBV11-2 and TRBJ2-7; D remains unclear. This CDR3 contains 14 residues. The V and J ends lost 1 base and 4 bases respectively, with 11 bases between them. Per the germline V gene, CDR1 is SGHAT and CDR2 is FQNNGV. The CDR3 region is CASSLALWGYEQYF. The DNA of the CDR3 is TGTGCCAGCAGCTTAGCGTTATGGGGTTACGAGCAGTACTTC.

This clonotype was seen a few times. The V gene is TRBV12-3 or TRBV12-4, the J gene TRBJ1-2, with D possibly being TRBD1 (6 bases). Deletions cut 6 bases from V and 4 bases from J, with 21 bases between. The CDR3 spans 16 residues. Written as DNA, the CDR3 is TGTGCCAGCAGCCCCCAGACAGGTTTTAAAGGCTATGGCTACACCTTC. This translates into CASSPQTGFKGYGYTF.

The chain uses TRBV4-1 and TRBJ1-2; D perhaps matches TRBD1 (6 bases). V was shortened by 1 base and J by 0 bases, with 12 bases between the two germline ends. CDR3 length: 16 residues. Germline V gene sequence: CDR1 MGHRA, CDR2 YSYEKL. The DNA of the CDR3 is TGCGCCAGCAGCCAAGGACAGGTTCCCGCTAACTATGGCTACACCTTC. It specifies CASSQGQVPANYGYTF.

V gene TRBV6-1 combines with J gene TRBJ2-7, with no clear D. The CDR3 loop spans 13 amino acids. With 5 bases removed from V and 6 bases from J, the gap between germline ends came to 14 bases. Germline assignment: CDR1 MNHNS and CDR2 SASEGT. The CDR3 loop is CASSPFHLCEQYF. The DNA for the CDR3 is TGTGCCAGCAGTCCCTTTCATCTCTGCGAGCAGTACTTC.

This clonotype has just a few counts. The chain links TRBV24-1 to TRBJ2-1; 12 bases line up with TRBD2. CDR3 length equals 16 residues. The V and J ends lost 7 bases and 5 bases, in that order; junction bases with no gene match: 8. The V gene's germline CDR1 is KGHDR and CDR2 SFDVKD. CDR3 loop: CATRTTGLAGDNEQFF. The CDR3 nucleotides are TGTGCCACCAGAACCACGGGACTAGCGGGTGACAATGAGCAGTTCTTC.

The chain combines TRBV5-1 with TRBJ2-3; 13 bases line up with TRBD2. V shed 3 bases and J 3 bases; nucleotides not matched to a gene: 4. From germline, CDR1 is SGHRS and CDR2 YFSETQ. The CDR3 has 16 residues. CDR3 residues: CASSSGLAGFTDTQYF. The CDR3 DNA is TGCGCCAGCAGCTCGGGACTAGCGGGATTTACAGATACGCAGTATTTT.

The genes are TRBV28 and TRBJ2-1, with D perhaps matching TRBD1 (6 bases). CDR3 length: 11 residues. Germline values: CDR1 MDHEN, CDR2 SYDVKM. Trimming shortened V by 10 bases and J by 6 bases, and 10 bases separated the two germline ends. The CDR3 DNA reads as TGTGCCATCAGGGGCTTCAATGAGCAGTTCTTC. Protein product: CAIRGFNEQFF.

Ten or more counts support this clonotype. The chain employs TRBV12-3 or TRBV12-4 and TRBJ1-1; D gene ambiguous. Trimming removed 0 bases from V and 7 bases from J, with 6 bases in between. The CDR3 totals 12 residues. CDR3 sequence (DNA): TGTGCCAGCAGTTTAGCACCGAGTGAAGCTTTCTTT. Translating gives CASSLAPSEAFF.

This clonotype was detected many times. The chain links TRBV5-1 to TRBJ2-2; 11 bases are a match to TRBD2. Germline assignment: CDR1 SGHRS and CDR2 YFSETQ. The CDR3 is 16 amino acids. Trimming took 2 bases from V and 3 from J; bases not matched to a gene: 3. The CDR3 DNA reads TGCGCCAGCAGCTTTCTAGCGGGAGGTTACACCGGGGAGCTGTTTTTT. Protein: CASSFLAGGYTGELFF.

This clonotype was recorded many times. CDR3 sequence reads: CSASPRGGNQPQHF. The CDR3 coding sequence is TGCAGTGCTAGCCCCAGGGGTGGCAATCAGCCCCAGCATTTT. The chain has TRBV20-1 and TRBJ1-5; tentatively, D is TRBD1 (6 bases). CDR1 DFQATT and CDR2 SNEGSKA come from the germline V gene (reference sequence). Deletions cut 3 bases from V and 2 bases from J, with 11 bases between. CDR3 size: 14 residues.

This clonotype was seen a few times. A much larger clone sits a single nucleotide away, making a read error possible. This chain links TRBV20-1 with TRBJ2-1, with TRBD2 matching 8 bases. The V gene's germline CDR1 is DFQATT and CDR2 SNEGSKA (reference sequence). After removal of 1 base from V and 4 bases from J, the junction contained 15 bases not matched to a gene. The length of the CDR3 is 18 residues. The CDR3 coding sequence is TGCAGTGCTAGAGGTGGGACTACCGGGGGGGAAACTTACAATGAGCAGTTCTTC. It is translated as CSARGGTTGGETYNEQFF.

This chain joins TRBV7-2 and TRBJ2-1; 7 bases are a match to TRBD2. This CDR3 has 15 residues. V lost 3 bases and J lost 5; bases outside the gene matches: 7. CDR1 is SGHTA, CDR2 FQGNSA, per germline. The CDR3: CASSFGASGNNEQFF. The CDR3 DNA reads as TGTGCCAGCAGCTTCGGGGCTAGCGGAAACAATGAGCAGTTCTTC.

This chain joins TRBV28 and TRBJ1-2; the D gene is possibly TRBD1 (5 bases). Germline V CDR1 and CDR2: MDHEN, SYDVKM. Trimming cost V 2 bases and J 13 bases, with 14 bases left between them. The CDR3 spans 12 residues. This CDR3 reads CASSLPGALSTF. In DNA, the CDR3 is TGTGCCAGCAGTTTACCCGGGGCCCTATCCACCTTC.

This clonotype turned up a few times. The V and J genes are TRBV7-9 and TRBJ1-2, with 8 nucleotides matching TRBD1. CDR3 length: 15 residues. Germline V gene sequence: CDR1 SEHNR, CDR2 FQNEAQ (reference sequence). V lost 3 bases, J lost 5 bases, and 8 bases stayed unmatched. The CDR3 nucleotides read TGTGCCAGCAGCTTCCAGGGGGCCGGCTCATATGGCTACACCTTC. It translates to CASSFQGAGSYGYTF.

In this sample, this clonotype turned up many times. The chain employs TRBV3-1 and TRBJ2-1, with 10 bases aligning to TRBD2. The ends lost 4 bases at V and 7 bases at J; junction bases unmatched: 10. Germline V CDR1 and CDR2: LGHDT, YNNKEL (reference sequence). CDR3 size: 16 residues. DNA of the CDR3: TGTGCCAGCAGCCTAATTAGCGCTAGCGGGAGTAATGAGCAGTTCTTC. It yields the protein CASSLISASGSNEQFF.

This clonotype came up once. The rearrangement joins TRBV19 to TRBJ2-7; TRBD1 agrees at 8 bases. Germline trimming cut 10 bases from V and 5 bases from J; bases unmatched to any gene: 13. Per the germline V gene, CDR1 is LNHDA and CDR2 is SQIVND (reference sequence). The CDR3 covers 14 residues. The CDR3 here is CANSSGTGGDEQYF. The CDR3 DNA sequence: TGTGCCAATAGCTCCGGGACAGGTGGCGACGAGCAGTACTTC.

In its sample, this clonotype was seen many times. V is TRBV6-5 and J is TRBJ2-7; D is possibly TRBD2 (5 bases). The germline gives CDR1 MNHEY, CDR2 SVGAGI. V lost 2 bases to trimming and J lost 3 bases, with 17 bases between them. CDR3 length: 16 residues. CDR3: CASSYTDPDRDYEQYF. The CDR3 DNA reads as TGTGCCAGCAGTTACACAGATCCTGACCGGGACTACGAGCAGTACTTC.

This clonotype appeared many times. This rearrangement joins TRBV7-3 to TRBJ2-4; 7 nucleotides match TRBD2. Germline lookup yields CDR1 SGHTA and CDR2 FQGTGA. The trim removed 2 bases at V and 0 bases at J, leaving 25 bases unmatched. The CDR3 totals 23 residues. The CDR3 region is CASSLRWEGRQSSPGLAKNIQYF. The CDR3 region has the DNA TGTGCCAGCAGCTTACGGTGGGAGGGCCGTCAGTCCTCCCCCGGCCTAGCCAAAAACATTCAGTACTTC.

The chain couples TRBV7-8 to TRBJ2-2; D remains unclear. The CDR3 length is 13 residues. With 7 bases removed from V and 5 bases from J, the gap between germline ends came to 11 bases. CDR1 and CDR2 from the germline V gene are SGHVS and FQNEAQ. The CDR3 DNA is TGTGCCAGCAAGATGAGAGTAACCGGGGAGCTGTTTTTT. It is translated as CASKMRVTGELFF.

This clonotype was seen a handful of times. The chain joins TRBV5-6 to TRBJ2-3; 9 bases are shared with TRBD1. There are 13 residues in the CDR3. Germline V CDR1 and CDR2: SGHDT, YYEEEE. The V segment lost 4 bases and the J segment 7 bases; nucleotides outside the gene matches: 4. CDR3 DNA: TGTGCCAGCAGCCCACAGGGGGCAAATACGCAGTATTTT. It codes for CASSPQGANTQYF.

The table lists this clonotype with a count of one. The chain employs TRBV6-2 or TRBV6-3 and TRBJ2-3; 10 nucleotides match TRBD2. Germline V lookup: CDR1 MNHEY, CDR2 SVGEGT. CDR3 length: 14 residues. V was clipped by 6 bases and J by 6 bases; unmatched bases: 6. The chain's CDR3 is CASRDEGLADTQYF. Here the CDR3 DNA reads TGTGCCAGCAGGGATGAGGGACTAGCGGATACGCAGTATTTT.

The table lists this clonotype with a count of one. The chain combines TRBV12-3 or TRBV12-4 with TRBJ2-7; D may be TRBD1 (7 bases). The V gene lost 5 bases and the J gene lost 2 bases, with 13 bases spanning the gap. The CDR3 covers 14 residues. CDR3 sequence (DNA): TGTGCCAGCAGTGTGGGGGGACAGCCCTACGAGCAGTACTTC. Translating gives CASSVGGQPYEQYF.

The chain is built from TRBV12-3 or TRBV12-4 and TRBJ2-1, with TRBD1 matching over 11 bases. The length of the CDR3 is 14 residues. Trimming removed 7 bases from V and 5 bases from J; junction bases left unmatched: 4. CDR3 protein: CASTSGQGDNEQFF. In DNA, the CDR3 is TGTGCCAGCACCTCGGGACAGGGGGACAATGAGCAGTTCTTC.

Regarding this clonotype: A clone one base away is much larger, so this may be a read error. The chain carries TRBV28 and TRBJ1-2; D is uncertain. CDR1 and CDR2 (germline): MDHEN, SYDVKM. Deletions cut 7 bases from V and 7 bases from J, with 28 bases between. This CDR3 comprises 17 residues. CDR3 bases: TGTGCCAGCAACTATGGGCCAGCCTTTCCCCGGGATTTTGGCTACACCTTC. Its protein product is CASNYGPAFPRDFGYTF.

This sequence joins TRBV7-2 and TRBJ2-7; maybe TRBD2 (5 bases). V was clipped by 5 bases and J by 2 bases, with 13 bases between them. In germline, CDR1 is SGHTA, CDR2 FQGNSA. The CDR3 runs 14 residues. The CDR3 protein is CASSQWTGTYEQYF. CDR3 coding DNA: TGTGCCAGCAGCCAATGGACGGGAACCTACGAGCAGTACTTC.

This clonotype was picked up many times. J is TRBJ2-5 and V is TRBV6-2 or TRBV6-3, with a tentative D call TRBD2 (5 bases). The CDR3 contains 15 residues. CDR1 MNHEY and CDR2 SVGEGT come from the germline V gene. The V and J ends lost 2 bases and 2 bases respectively, with 12 bases between them. CDR3 protein: CASSYERREQETQYF. Written as DNA, the CDR3 is TGTGCCAGCAGTTACGAAAGACGGGAACAAGAGACCCAGTACTTC.

Ten or more counts support this clonotype. V and J are TRBV7-2 and TRBJ2-1, with 9 bases aligning to TRBD1. The germline gives CDR1 SGHTA, CDR2 FQGNSA. V was pared by 3 bases and J by 2 bases, with 2 bases of the junction left unmatched. The CDR3 spans 15 residues. DNA for the CDR3: TGTGCCAGCAGCTTGGGGACAGGGCCCTACAATGAGCAGTTCTTC. Translating it yields CASSLGTGPYNEQFF. Using reference TRBV7-2 and TRBJ2-1 for the parts outside the CDR3, the full variable domain is GAGVSQSPSNKVTEKGKDVELRCDPISGHTALYWYRQSLGQGLEFLIYFQGNSAPDKSGLPSDRFSAERTGGSVSTLTIQRTQQEDSAVYLCASSLGTGPYNEQFFGPGTRLTVL.